This is a list of T cell receptor beta chains from one sample in a study of blood T cells in healthy people across ages. TCRdb analysed the 5' RACE reads with MiXCR anew, one entry per CDR3 protein. Counted here are some 800,000 distinct CDR3 sequences, roughly 25% occurring once; the ten biggest clones make up under 4.5%. These data were also filed under a second study, of T cells of mothers and their children.

Sequencing used blood. The receptors originated from a boy younger than 18 in good health. Each CDR3 is given with its conserved first and last residue. D genes are given only for firm matches. Clone size is stated in some rows and not others, as once, few, many or a class when expanded.

D gene	V gene	J gene	clone size	CDR3 DNA	CDR3 protein
NA	TRBV7-6	TRBJ1-5	NA	TGTGCCAGCAGTCCCTCCGGGCTAGCGGGAATCACAGATACGCAGCATTTT	CASSPSGLAGITDTQHF
NA	TRBV7-8	TRBJ1-6	NA	TGTGCCAGCAGCTATCAGAGCAGGCGGGAGAGTTCACCCCTCCACTTT	CASSYQSRRESSPLHF
NA	TRBV7-3	TRBJ2-1	NA	TGTGCCAGCAAAAGGGGGACTGGCCTAGGCGATGAGCAGTTCTTC	CASKRGTGLGDEQFF
NA	TRBV7-9	TRBJ1-1	NA	TGTGCCAGCAGCTCACTCGGGGGATCGGAGGGAGCTTTCTTT	CASSSLGGSEGAFF
TRBD2	TRBV28	TRBJ2-5	few	TGTGCCAGCAGTTTGTCTAGCGGGAGGTATTTGGAGACCCAGTACTTC	CASSLSSGRYLETQYF
NA	TRBV4-1	TRBJ2-7	NA	TGCGCCAGCAGCCAACGTTCGGACAGTTACGAGCAGTACTTC	CASSQRSDSYEQYF
TRBD2	TRBV4-3	TRBJ2-7	few	TGCGCCAGCAGCCAAGGCCCTCCTAGCGGGGGACTCTACGAGCAGTACTTC	CASSQGPPSGGLYEQYF
TRBD1	TRBV5-1	TRBJ2-5	NA	TGCGCCAGCGACAAAGGGGGCGAAGCCTTACAAGAGACCCAGTACTTC	CASDKGGEALQETQYF
NA	TRBV6-2/TRBV6-3	TRBJ1-1	NA	TGTGCCAGCAGTTACTTTAGGACAGACTACACTGAAGCTTTCTTT	CASSYFRTDYTEAFF
TRBD1	TRBV4-3	TRBJ2-7	NA	TGCGCCAGCAGCCAAGGGACAGGGGAGACGGAAGAGCAGTACTTC	CASSQGTGETEEQYF
NA	TRBV5-6	TRBJ1-4	NA	TGTGCCAGCAGCTTCAGGAGTGGTTGTGGAGAACTGTTTTTT	CASSFRSGCGELFF
TRBD1	TRBV25-1	TRBJ1-2	few	TGTGCCAGCAGTGACCTACAGGGGTACTATGGCTACACCTTC	CASSDLQGYYGYTF